The next 28 T cell receptor beta chains were all read from a single sample in a study of cytomegalovirus exposure and HLA in healthy donors. PCR was performed using 60 Vbeta and 13 Jbeta primers. Measured with immunoSEQ multiplex PCR; TCRdb has only the in-frame clones, and not every one. The sample yields about 110,000 clones, of which the top ten take up under 7%. Sequencing was performed on PBMCs. The receptors originated from a man in his forties in good health and CMV-seropositive.

The rearrangement links TRBV6-6 to TRBJ1-1; 10 bases map to TRBD1. V dropped 6 bases and J dropped 7; count of bases not matched to a gene: 14. The CDR3 extends over 16 amino acids. CDR1 and CDR2 from the germline V gene are MNHNY and SVGAGI (reference sequence). The CDR3 reads CASSRGQGSFAVEAFF. CDR3 nucleotide sequence: TGTGCCAGCAGCCGGGGACAGGGGAGTTTTGCGGTTGAAGCTTTCTTT.

The gene calls are TRBV6-6 and TRBJ2-7; a possible D gene is TRBD2 (6 bases). The CDR3 covers 13 residues. CDR1 is MNHNY and CDR2 is SVGAGI in the germline V gene (reference sequence). V lost 0 bases and J lost 5, with 8 bases in between. This chain's CDR3 is CASSYSTRNEQYF. In nucleotides, the CDR3 is TGTGCCAGCAGTTACTCGACTAGAAACGAGCAGTACTTC.

This rearrangement joins TRBV11-3 to TRBJ2-7; 7 bases match TRBD2. Losses at the gene ends were 5 bases for V and 4 bases for J; bases not matched to a gene: 11. The germline CDR1 and CDR2 sequences are SGHNT and YENEEA. The CDR3 runs 15 residues. This CDR3 reads CASSPGPGGTYEQYF. The CDR3 DNA is TGTGCCAGCAGCCCGGGCCCGGGGGGAACTTACGAGCAGTACTTC.

The chain uses TRBV15 and TRBJ2-1; D is perhaps TRBD2 (6 bases). Germline lookup yields CDR1 LNHNV and CDR2 YYDKDF (reference sequence). The CDR3 covers 20 residues. Deletions cut 4 bases from V and 2 bases from J, with 27 bases between. CDR3 loop: CATSKPRGLVAGKAYNEQFF. The DNA for the CDR3 is TGTGCCACCAGCAAGCCTCGGGGCCTAGTCGCGGGAAAGGCCTACAATGAGCAGTTCTTC.

This chain links TRBV28 with TRBJ2-5, with D possibly being TRBD2 (7 bases). The V and J ends lost 5 bases and 6 bases respectively, with 16 bases between them. Germline V gene data show CDR1 as MDHEN and CDR2 as SYDVKM. This CDR3 comprises 14 residues. CDR3 loop: CASSEGGTSKTQYF. The CDR3 region has the DNA TGTGCCAGCAGTGAGGGGGGGACATCCAAGACCCAGTACTTC. The full variable domain, in which reference TRBV28 and TRBJ2-5 provide the parts outside the CDR3, is DVKVTQSSRYLVKRTGEKVFLECVQDMDHENMFWYRQDPGLGLRLIYFSYDVKMKEKGDIPEGYSVSREKKERFSLILESASTNQTSMYLCASSEGGTSKTQYFGPGTRLLVL.

The V gene is TRBV11-1, the J gene TRBJ2-1; D is possibly TRBD1 (6 bases). V shed 8 bases and J shed 2 bases, with 25 bases lying between them. The CDR3 has 18 amino acids. CDR1 and CDR2 from the germline V gene are SGHAT and FQDESV (reference sequence). As DNA, the CDR3 is TGTGCCAGCCGGGGCCACAAATCGACAGGCAGCACCTACAATGAGCAGTTCTTC. It yields the protein CASRGHKSTGSTYNEQFF.

The chain combines TRBV10-3 with TRBJ2-3; 9 bases map to TRBD1. The junction had 5 bases not matched to a gene; V was cut back by 4 bases and J by 0 bases. The CDR3 totals 16 residues. In germline, CDR1 is ENHRY, CDR2 SYGVKD. The CDR3 DNA reads TGTGCCATCAGTGGGGGACAGGGCACTAGCACAGATACGCAGTATTTT. Translated: CAISGGQGTSTDTQYF.

The V gene is TRBV5-1, the J gene TRBJ2-2, with 9 positions matching TRBD1. The J segment lost 5 bases and the V segment lost 3 bases, leaving 11 bases of the junction unmatched. The CDR3 runs to 17 residues. CDR1 SGHRS and CDR2 YFSETQ come from the germline V gene. The CDR3 sequence: CASSSPRDREGTGELFF. The DNA for the CDR3 is TGCGCCAGCAGCTCCCCCCGGGACAGGGAAGGGACCGGGGAGCTGTTTTTT.

This chain links TRBV9 with TRBJ2-7, with D tentatively TRBD1 (6 bases). This CDR3 spans 14 amino acids. Trimming stripped 7 bases from V and 2 bases from J, with 16 bases between. Germline V gives CDR1 SGDLS, CDR2 YYNGEE. CDR3 amino acids: CASARGRAAYEQYF. The CDR3 nucleotides read TGTGCCAGCGCCAGGGGCCGAGCCGCCTACGAGCAGTACTTC.

The chain couples TRBV19 to TRBJ1-5; D remains ambiguous. The V gene lost 1 base and the J gene lost 9 bases, with 13 bases spanning the gap. The CDR3 runs to 14 residues. Germline CDR1 is LNHDA and CDR2 is SQIVND (reference sequence). CDR3 DNA sequence: TGTGCCAGTAGTATAGGGAGCTCAGATTTGCCCCAGCATTTT. Its protein is CASSIGSSDLPQHF.

V usage is TRBV19 and J usage is TRBJ1-1, with 7 bases matching TRBD1. The V gene's germline CDR1 is LNHDA and CDR2 SQIVND (reference sequence). The CDR3 covers 16 residues. Unmatched junction bases numbered 10, after V lost 5 bases and J lost 1 base. The CDR3 loop is CASSQIDRARNTEAFF. Here the CDR3 DNA reads TGTGCCAGTAGTCAAATTGACAGGGCTCGGAACACTGAAGCTTTCTTT.

The chain links TRBV5-4 to TRBJ1-1, with TRBD1 matching 11 bases. The V gene's germline CDR1 is SGHNT and CDR2 YYREEE (reference sequence). CDR3 size: 16 residues. Trimming cost V 5 bases and J 3 bases; bases outside gene matches: 9. CDR3 sequence (DNA): TGTGCCAGCAGTCAGGACAGGGGGCGTGGGGACACTGAAGCTTTCTTT. Translated: CASSQDRGRGDTEAFF.

This chain joins TRBV7-8 and TRBJ2-1; tentative D call: TRBD2 (5 bases). This CDR3 has 12 amino acids. The germline V and J ends were trimmed by 2 bases and 10 bases, with 9 bases remaining between them. Looked up from germline, CDR1 is SGHVS and CDR2 is FQNEAQ. For the CDR3, the DNA is TGTGCCAGCAGCTTATCCGGGGTAGAGCAGTTCTTC. Amino acids: CASSLSGVEQFF.

The V call is TRBV5-6, the J call TRBJ1-4; 8 positions match TRBD1. V gave up 4 bases and J gave up 2 bases; unmatched junction bases: 7. The CDR3 contains 16 residues. Germline CDR1 reads SGHDT; CDR2 reads YYEEEE. CDR3 sequence (DNA): TGTGCCAGCAGCGAAGGGACAGGCGCGACTAATGAAAAACTGTTTTTT. This codes for CASSEGTGATNEKLFF.

J is TRBJ2-1 and V is TRBV7-2, with a possible D match to TRBD1 (6 bases). Looked up from germline, CDR1 is SGHTA and CDR2 is FQGNSA. The V and J ends lost 1 base and 9 bases respectively, with 22 bases between them. This CDR3 has 17 amino acids. DNA for the CDR3: TGTGCCAGCAGCTTAGGCGTTCGAGGGCAGGGGTTCGGTGAGCAGTTCTTC. Translated, it gives CASSLGVRGQGFGEQFF. Variable domain in full (rest from reference TRBV7-2 and TRBJ2-1): GAGVSQSPSNKVTEKGKDVELRCDPISGHTALYWYRQSLGQGLEFLIYFQGNSAPDKSGLPSDRFSAERTGGSVSTLTIQRTQQEDSAVYLCASSLGVRGQGFGEQFFGPGTRLTVL.

The rearrangement uses TRBV7-2 and TRBJ2-5, with 11 bases identical to TRBD2. The better agreement between TRBJ2-7 and the DNA end casts doubt on the J call. The CDR3 totals 15 residues. Per germline, CDR1 SGHTA and CDR2 FQGNSA. CDR3: CASSPGTSGSYEQYF. The CDR3, as DNA: TGTGCCAGCAGCCCCGGGACTAGCGGATCCTACGAGCAGTACTTC.

V gene TRBV9 combines with J gene TRBJ2-1, with a weak D call TRBD1 (5 bases). Trimming took 2 bases from V and 3 from J, leaving 9 bases between them. The CDR3 loop spans 14 amino acids. The germline V gene has CDR1 SGDLS and CDR2 YYNGEE. In nucleotides, the CDR3 is TGTGCCAGCAGCGTTCAAGGGGTCTACAATGAGCAGTTCTTC. Amino acid sequence: CASSVQGVYNEQFF.

The V and J genes are TRBV30 and TRBJ2-7; the match to TRBD2 covers 14 bases. This CDR3 has 16 amino acids. Trimming took 5 bases from V and 3 from J; bases not matched to a gene: 9. From germline, CDR1 is GTSNPN and CDR2 SVGIG (reference sequence). CDR3 DNA sequence: TGTGCCTGGGGGAAACCGGGACTAGCGGGAGACTACGAGCAGTACTTC. This gives the protein CAWGKPGLAGDYEQYF.

CDR3 amino acids: CAWSISGSIPSNEQFF. In DNA, the CDR3 is TGTGCCTGGAGTATAAGCGGGAGTATTCCTTCCAATGAGCAGTTCTTC. The V call is TRBV30, the J call TRBJ2-1, with 8 positions matching TRBD2. The ends lost 2 bases at V and 6 bases at J; junction bases unmatched: 12. The V gene's germline CDR1 is GTSNPN and CDR2 SVGIG (reference sequence). This CDR3 is built from 16 residues.

V usage is TRBV5-1 and J usage is TRBJ2-7, with 9 bases aligning to TRBD1. CDR3 length: 14 amino acids. Trimming took 3 bases from V and 5 from J; bases not matched to a gene: 6. Germline loops: CDR1 SGHRS, CDR2 YFSETQ. The CDR3, as DNA: TGCGCCAGCAGCTGGTCGGACAGGGGAAACGAGCAGTACTTC. This sequence encodes CASSWSDRGNEQYF.

V is TRBV11-1 and J is TRBJ2-7; D remains unclear. The V end was cut by 0 bases, the J end by 6 bases, with 9 bases between. This CDR3 comprises 13 residues. Per germline, CDR1 SGHAT and CDR2 FQDESV (reference sequence). The CDR3 nucleotides read TGTGCCAGCAGCTTAGCGCGGCCTGCCGAGCAGTACTTC. It translates to CASSLARPAEQYF.

The V and J genes are TRBV19 and TRBJ2-1; 7 nucleotides agree with TRBD2. Per germline, CDR1 LNHDA and CDR2 SQIVND (reference sequence). V lost 2 bases and J lost 9; bases outside the gene matches: 10. The CDR3 runs 15 residues. As DNA, the CDR3 is TGTGCCAGTAGTATATCGGGGCTAGCGGAGAGTGAGCAGTTCTTC. Protein sequence: CASSISGLAESEQFF.

V usage is TRBV7-2 and J usage is TRBJ2-5; the match to TRBD1 covers 7 bases. CDR1 and CDR2 (germline): SGHTA, FQGNSA. The CDR3 is 16 residues long. Germline trimming cut 1 base from V and 5 bases from J; bases unmatched to any gene: 10. The CDR3 sequence is CASSLGGGAWGETQYF. CDR3 DNA: TGTGCCAGCAGCTTAGGAGGGGGCGCGTGGGGGGAGACCCAGTACTTC.

The rearrangement links TRBV28 to TRBJ1-1, with D unresolved. The CDR3 loop spans 12 amino acids. Germline V lookup: CDR1 MDHEN, CDR2 SYDVKM. The ends were cut back, 3 bases at V and 3 bases at J, with 5 bases in the middle. The CDR3 nucleotides are TGTGCCAGCAGTTTTCGAGACACTGAAGCTTTCTTT. As protein: CASSFRDTEAFF. Combining the CDR3 with reference TRBV28 and TRBJ1-1 gives the whole variable domain DVKVTQSSRYLVKRTGEKVFLECVQDMDHENMFWYRQDPGLGLRLIYFSYDVKMKEKGDIPEGYSVSREKKERFSLILESASTNQTSMYLCASSFRDTEAFFGQGTRLTVV.

V gene TRBV4-3 combines with J gene TRBJ1-2, with 8 bases identical to TRBD1. Trimming at V came to 0 bases and at J to 7 bases, leaving 10 bases not matched to a gene. The V gene's germline CDR1 is LGHNA and CDR2 YSLEER. The CDR3 has 16 residues. This CDR3 reads CASSQDPGGAGSGYTF. In DNA form, the CDR3 reads TGCGCCAGCAGCCAAGATCCAGGGGGCGCCGGCTCTGGCTACACCTTC.

V gene TRBV19 combines with J gene TRBJ2-7; 7 bases are a match to TRBD1. Per germline, CDR1 LNHDA and CDR2 SQIVND (reference sequence). V shed 5 bases, J shed 4 bases, and the junction held 8 bases outside the gene matches. This CDR3 comprises 14 residues. CDR3 residues: CASSVRSQGYEQYF. Written as DNA, the CDR3 is TGTGCCAGTAGTGTAAGGTCACAGGGGTACGAGCAGTACTTC.

The rearrangement uses TRBV15 and TRBJ2-1, with 8 bases fitting TRBD2. The ends lost 0 bases at V and 6 bases at J; junction bases unmatched: 13. Germline loops: CDR1 LNHNV, CDR2 YYDKDF (reference sequence). This CDR3 has 18 residues. The CDR3 region has the DNA TGTGCCACCAGCAGAGAAGTGTTAGCGGGATCGCAGAGCAATGAGCAGTTCTTC. It codes for CATSREVLAGSQSNEQFF.

The rearrangement links TRBV28 to TRBJ2-3, with TRBD2 matching 8 bases. Unmatched junction bases numbered 13, after V lost 5 bases and J lost 0 bases. Germline V lookup: CDR1 MDHEN, CDR2 SYDVKM. The CDR3 totals 18 residues. The DNA of the CDR3 is TGTGCCAGCAGTGGCCCCCCAGCGGGAGTTTTCAGCACAGATACGCAGTATTTT. This sequence encodes CASSGPPAGVFSTDTQYF.